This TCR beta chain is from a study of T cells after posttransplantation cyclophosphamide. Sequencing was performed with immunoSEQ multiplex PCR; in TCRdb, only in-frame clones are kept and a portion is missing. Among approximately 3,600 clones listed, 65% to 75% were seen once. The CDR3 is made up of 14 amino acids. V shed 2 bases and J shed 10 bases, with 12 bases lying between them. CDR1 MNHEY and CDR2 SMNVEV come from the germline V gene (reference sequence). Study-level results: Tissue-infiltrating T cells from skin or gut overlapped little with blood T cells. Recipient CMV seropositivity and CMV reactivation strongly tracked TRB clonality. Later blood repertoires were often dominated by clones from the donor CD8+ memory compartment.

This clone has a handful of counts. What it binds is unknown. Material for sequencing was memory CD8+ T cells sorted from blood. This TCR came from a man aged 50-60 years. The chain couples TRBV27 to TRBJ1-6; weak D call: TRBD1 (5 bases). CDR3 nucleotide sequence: TGTGCCAGCAGTTTAGTAGGGGAAGGGTCACCCCTCCACTTT. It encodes CASSLVGEGSPLHF.